This T cell receptor beta chain was sequenced for a study of Graves' ophthalmopathy and Graves' hyperthyroidism. Whole-study results and caveats: Blood contained most expanded thyroid clonotypes exceeding 0.001 frequency.

Lactation, pregnancy, uncontrolled infections and other autoimmune diseases were all grounds for excluding patients. The authors amplified TCR beta CDR3 regions from RNA transcripts. Second-round multiplex PCR followed a first-round RT-PCR using HTBI primers. TCRdb itself ran the multiplex PCR reads through MiXCR, one entry per CDR3 protein. In the table there are over 500,000 distinct CDR3 sequences, 22% of which are singletons. This clonotype was found many times. Its antigen is currently unknown. Trimming removed 8 bases from V and 4 bases from J; junction bases left unmatched: 10. This CDR3 is 14 amino acids long. From germline, CDR1 is MNHNS and CDR2 SASEGT.

The V call is TRBV6-1, the J call TRBJ2-7, with 8 bases fitting TRBD2. The sample consisted of peripheral blood. The clonotype was recovered from a woman aged 18-29 years with stable Graves' hyperthyroidism. Some clones in this sample may be carry-over from other donors' samples. The CDR3 loop is CASSPGLDRYEQYF. DNA of the CDR3: TGTGCCAGCTCACCGGGACTAGACCGGTACGAGCAGTACTTC.